A selection of T cell receptor beta chains follows, all from one sample in a study of shared clonotypes between healthy human individuals. Repertoires were generated with immunoSEQ multiplex PCR, while TCRdb's copy carries only in-frame clones and drops some. The sample has about 2.4 million clones; around 94% are singletons. Specimen: naive CD4+ T cells sorted from blood. These receptors were collected from a man aged 18 to 30 in good health. Each CDR3 is given with its conserved first and last residue. D genes are given only for firm matches. Clone size is shown for a subset of rows, as once, few, many or a class of expanded clone.

D	V	J	size	CDR3	DNA
TRBD1	TRBV10-3	TRBJ1-1	few	CAISPTGGQRTEAFF	TGTGCCATCAGCCCTACAGGGGGCCAAAGGACTGAAGCTTTCTTT
TRBD2	TRBV7-7	TRBJ2-2	-	CASSPGLAGGFGELFF	TGTGCTAGCAGCCCCGGACTAGCGGGAGGCTTCGGGGAGCTGTTTTTT
TRBD1	TRBV20-1	TRBJ1-2	-	CSAGQGGGYTF	TGCAGTGCGGGACAGGGTGGCGGCTACACCTTC
TRBD2	TRBV5-6	TRBJ2-3	-	CASSPAGLAGVWDTQYF	TGTGCCAGCAGTCCTGCGGGACTAGCGGGAGTTTGGGATACGCAGTATTTT
TRBD2	TRBV7-2	TRBJ2-3	-	CASSLDPSGRVSTDTQYF	TGTGCCAGCAGCTTAGATCCTAGCGGGAGGGTTAGCACAGATACGCAGTATTTT
-	TRBV2	TRBJ2-5	once	CASIRGNQETQYF	TGTGCCAGCATCCGGGGAAACCAAGAGACCCAGTACTTC
-	TRBV9	TRBJ2-2	-	CASSVEASPGELFF	TGTGCCAGCAGCGTAGAGGCCTCGCCCGGGGAGCTGTTTTTT
-	TRBV5-6	TRBJ2-2	-	CASSLGRNTGELFF	TGTGCCAGCAGCTTGGGGAGGAACACCGGGGAGCTGTTTTTT
-	TRBV4-2	TRBJ2-1	-	CASSQDAGAFSYNEQFF	TGTGCCAGCAGCCAAGACGCGGGGGCCTTCTCCTACAATGAGCAGTTCTTC
TRBD2	TRBV19	TRBJ2-7	-	CASSSRTSGGSYEQYF	TGTGCCAGTAGTTCCAGGACTAGCGGGGGGTCTTACGAGCAGTACTTC
-	TRBV27	TRBJ2-5	-	CASSLLGETQYF	TGTGCCAGCAGTCTCCTTGGAGAGACCCAGTACTTC
-	TRBV9	TRBJ2-5	once	CASSARGQETQYF	TGTGCCAGCAGCGCCAGGGGACAAGAGACCCAGTACTTC
-	TRBV5-1	TRBJ1-4	-	CASSLAVSSGTNEKLFF	TGCGCCAGCAGCTTGGCCGTGTCATCGGGGACTAATGAAAAACTGTTTTTT
TRBD1	TRBV6-5	TRBJ1-1	-	CASSEGQGRTEAFF	TGTGCCAGCAGTGAGGGACAGGGGAGGACTGAAGCTTTCTTT
-	TRBV18	TRBJ1-4	-	CASSWDLSPGTNEKLFF	TGTGCCAGCTCTTGGGACCTCAGCCCCGGAACTAATGAAAAACTGTTTTTT
-	TRBV12-2	TRBJ2-1	-	CASRLGTSGSCNEQFF	TGTGCAAGTCGCTTAGGGACTAGCGGGAGCTGCAATGAGCAGTTCTTC
-	TRBV28	TRBJ1-2	-	CASSLPGALFANYGYTF	TGTGCCAGCAGTTTACCAGGGGCCTTATTCGCTAACTATGGCTACACCTTC
TRBD1	TRBV19	TRBJ1-5	few	CASSPGQGGQPQHF	TGTGCCAGTAGCCCCGGACAGGGAGGACAGCCCCAGCATTTT
TRBD1	TRBV9	TRBJ1-2	-	CASRANRDRGNYGYTF	TGTGCCAGCAGAGCAAACCGGGACAGGGGGAACTATGGCTACACCTTC
-	TRBV6-1	TRBJ2-5	-	CASSGPSAKETQYF	TGTGCCAGCAGTGGACCTAGCGCTAAAGAGACCCAGTACTTC
TRBD2	TRBV7-3	TRBJ2-2	-	CASSSVAGVLTGELFF	TGTGCCAGCAGCTCGGTAGCGGGGGTCCTCACCGGGGAGCTGTTTTTT
-	TRBV23-1	TRBJ2-6	-	CASSQSGTRASGANVLTF	TGCGCCAGCAGTCAATCGGGCACGCGGGCCTCTGGGGCCAACGTCCTGACTTTC
-	TRBV28	TRBJ1-5	-	CASSLATASQPQHF	TGTGCCAGCAGTCTGGCAACAGCTAGTCAGCCCCAGCATTTT
-	TRBV18	TRBJ1-2	-	CASSPLAGYGYTF	TGTGCCAGCTCACCACTGGCAGGCTATGGCTACACCTTC
TRBD1	TRBV5-1	TRBJ1-2	-	CASSIQGAQYGYTF	TGCGCCAGCAGCATACAGGGGGCTCAATATGGCTACACCTTC
-	TRBV28	TRBJ1-1	-	CASSRQGPLTEAFF	TGTGCCAGCAGTCGTCAGGGTCCCCTCACTGAAGCTTTCTTT
-	TRBV23-1	TRBJ2-3	-	CASSPDTQYF	TGCGCCAGCAGTCCCGATACGCAGTATTTT
-	TRBV5-1	TRBJ1-4	-	CASSLGQANEKLFF	TGCGCCAGCAGCTTGGGACAGGCCAATGAAAAACTGTTTTTT
-	TRBV21-1	TRBJ2-6	-	CARIWRETYRGSSGANVLTF	TGTGCCAGGATATGGAGGGAGACCTACAGGGGAAGCTCTGGGGCCAACGTCCTGACTTTC
-	TRBV18	TRBJ2-2	-	CASSPWKQSGDAGELFF	TGTGCCAGCTCACCATGGAAACAGTCCGGAGACGCCGGGGAGCTGTTTTTT
-	TRBV14	TRBJ2-6	-	CASSQGFESGLWSGANVLTF	TGTGCCAGCAGCCAAGGATTCGAATCAGGTCTTTGGTCTGGGGCCAACGTCCTGACTTTC
-	TRBV4-1	TRBJ2-3	once	CASSQGAVNTDTQYF	TGCGCCAGCAGCCAAGGAGCGGTTAACACAGATACGCAGTATTTT
TRBD1	TRBV6-1	TRBJ2-7	-	CASSIQGPVEQYF	TGTGCCAGCAGCATACAGGGGCCGGTCGAGCAGTACTTC
TRBD2	TRBV5-6	TRBJ2-3	-	CASSLTLAGTALYTQYF	TGTGCCAGCAGCTTAACTCTAGCGGGGACGGCCCTATATACGCAGTATTTT
-	TRBV5-4	TRBJ1-1	-	CAGSLGTLGMNTEAFF	TGTGCCGGCAGCTTGGGGACCTTGGGGATGAACACTGAAGCTTTCTTT
-	TRBV7-2	TRBJ2-7	-	CASSAFGGRDEQYF	TGTGCCAGCAGCGCGTTCGGGGGTAGGGACGAGCAGTACTTC
-	TRBV29-1	TRBJ2-3	-	CSVAGLHTDTQYF	TGCAGCGTTGCGGGTCTTCACACAGATACGCAGTATTTT
-	TRBV2	TRBJ2-3	-	CASSESPVRTDTQYF	TGTGCCAGCAGTGAAAGCCCCGTCCGCACAGATACGCAGTATTTT
-	TRBV5-8	TRBJ1-4	once	CASSARDAGNEKLFF	TGTGCCAGCAGCGCGCGGGACGCCGGGAATGAAAAACTGTTTTTT
-	TRBV27	TRBJ2-4	-	CASSFAGEGAKNIQYF	TGTGCCAGCAGTTTTGCCGGGGAAGGGGCCAAAAACATTCAGTACTTC
-	TRBV21-1	TRBJ1-1	-	CATRLDTEAFF	TGTGCCACCAGATTAGACACTGAAGCTTTCTTT